The rows below give T cell receptor beta chains drawn from one sample of a study of shared clonotypes between healthy human individuals. Assay used: immunoSEQ multiplex PCR; TCRdb lists only in-frame clones, some missing. Found here are some 630,000 clones, around 72% of them singletons; the top ten hold 1.5% to 2%. The material sequenced was memory CD4+ T cells sorted from blood. These receptors were obtained from a woman in her thirties in good health. The CDR3 runs from the conserved cysteine through the conserved F or W. Fields, in order: D gene, clone size, J gene, V gene, CDR3 protein, CDR3 DNA. The D gene is left open where the match is weak. Size values are once, few and many counts, or a class for expanded clones, and some rows have none.

D gene: NA; clone size: few; J gene: TRBJ2-1; V gene: TRBV19; CDR3 protein: CASRHPSSYNEQFF; CDR3 DNA: TGTGCCAGTAGACACCCGAGCTCCTACAATGAGCAGTTCTTC
D gene: TRBD2; clone size: few; J gene: TRBJ2-7; V gene: TRBV28; CDR3 protein: CASSWASGFYEQYF; CDR3 DNA: TGTGCCAGCAGTTGGGCTAGCGGATTCTACGAGCAGTACTTC
D gene: TRBD1; clone size: once; J gene: TRBJ2-7; V gene: TRBV28; CDR3 protein: CASSFSGQGTYEQYF; CDR3 DNA: TGTGCCAGCAGTTTTTCCGGACAGGGGACCTACGAGCAGTACTTC
D gene: NA; clone size: NA; J gene: TRBJ1-5; V gene: TRBV2; CDR3 protein: CASRSGWNQPQHF; CDR3 DNA: TGTGCCAGCAGATCAGGGTGGAATCAGCCCCAGCATTTT
D gene: NA; clone size: NA; J gene: TRBJ2-5; V gene: TRBV6-4; CDR3 protein: CASAERTYGETQYF; CDR3 DNA: TGTGCCAGCGCTGAGCGGACCTACGGAGAGACCCAGTACTTC
D gene: NA; clone size: few; J gene: TRBJ1-1; V gene: TRBV30; CDR3 protein: CAWKTQGTIEAFF; CDR3 DNA: TGTGCCTGGAAAACCCAGGGGACGATTGAAGCTTTCTTT
D gene: NA; clone size: NA; J gene: TRBJ1-4; V gene: TRBV6-1; CDR3 protein: CASSPPGLNEKLFF; CDR3 DNA: TGTGCCAGCAGTCCCCCGGGGCTTAATGAAAAACTGTTTTTT
D gene: NA; clone size: NA; J gene: TRBJ2-1; V gene: TRBV13; CDR3 protein: CASSSVVLGEQFF; CDR3 DNA: TGTGCCAGCAGCTCCGTAGTCTTGGGAGAGCAGTTCTTC
D gene: TRBD2; clone size: NA; J gene: TRBJ2-1; V gene: TRBV4-2; CDR3 protein: CASSPLAANEQFF; CDR3 DNA: TGTGCCAGCAGCCCTCTAGCGGCCAATGAGCAGTTCTTC
D gene: TRBD2; clone size: NA; J gene: TRBJ2-3; V gene: TRBV27; CDR3 protein: CASSLSPGGGTDTQYF; CDR3 DNA: TGTGCCAGCAGTTTATCGCCGGGAGGGGGCACAGATACGCAGTATTTT
D gene: TRBD1; clone size: NA; J gene: TRBJ2-2; V gene: TRBV11-3; CDR3 protein: CASSPPGDRGPRELFF; CDR3 DNA: TGTGCCAGCAGTCCCCCAGGGGACAGGGGGCCTAGGGAGCTGTTTTTT
D gene: TRBD2; clone size: NA; J gene: TRBJ2-7; V gene: TRBV2; CDR3 protein: CASSARLAGLGEQYF; CDR3 DNA: TGTGCCAGCAGTGCAAGACTAGCGGGACTTGGGGAGCAGTACTTC
D gene: NA; clone size: NA; J gene: TRBJ2-3; V gene: TRBV5-4; CDR3 protein: CASSLAGIASTDTQYF; CDR3 DNA: TGTGCCAGCAGCTTGGCGGGTATAGCTAGCACAGATACGCAGTATTTT
D gene: NA; clone size: NA; J gene: TRBJ1-1; V gene: TRBV19; CDR3 protein: CASSIDHLRNTEAFF; CDR3 DNA: TGTGCCAGTAGTATAGATCACTTACGGAACACTGAAGCTTTCTTT
D gene: NA; clone size: NA; J gene: TRBJ1-3; V gene: TRBV19; CDR3 protein: CASSTQGSAGNTIYF; CDR3 DNA: TGTGCCAGTAGTACCCAGGGTTCTGCCGGAAACACCATATATTTT
D gene: TRBD1; clone size: NA; J gene: TRBJ1-2; V gene: TRBV28; CDR3 protein: CASSSGQAVGGYTF; CDR3 DNA: TGTGCCAGCAGTTCGGGACAGGCGGTCGGTGGCTACACCTTC
D gene: NA; clone size: once; J gene: TRBJ1-1; V gene: TRBV5-1; CDR3 protein: CASSGWGRTEAFF; CDR3 DNA: TGCGCCAGCAGCGGTTGGGGGCGCACTGAAGCTTTCTTT
D gene: NA; clone size: NA; J gene: TRBJ2-2; V gene: TRBV18; CDR3 protein: CASSPPLEAGELFF; CDR3 DNA: TGTGCCAGCTCACCACCATTGGAGGCCGGGGAGCTGTTTTTT
D gene: NA; clone size: NA; J gene: TRBJ2-1; V gene: TRBV19; CDR3 protein: CASSRTSSYNEQFF; CDR3 DNA: TGTGCCAGTAGTCGCACGAGCTCCTACAATGAGCAGTTCTTC
D gene: NA; clone size: few; J gene: TRBJ1-5; V gene: TRBV2; CDR3 protein: CASSQGPNQPQHF; CDR3 DNA: TGTGCCAGCAGCCAGGGGCCGAATCAGCCCCAGCATTTT
D gene: TRBD1; clone size: NA; J gene: TRBJ2-7; V gene: TRBV7-9; CDR3 protein: CASSKDRVSYEQYF; CDR3 DNA: TGTGCCAGCAGCAAAGACAGGGTGTCATACGAGCAGTACTTC
D gene: NA; clone size: NA; J gene: TRBJ2-2; V gene: TRBV7-2; CDR3 protein: CASSLAWRLSTGELFF; CDR3 DNA: TGTGCCAGCAGCTTAGCGTGGCGGCTAAGCACCGGGGAGCTGTTTTTT
D gene: NA; clone size: NA; J gene: TRBJ1-4; V gene: TRBV6-5; CDR3 protein: CASSSNEKLFF; CDR3 DNA: TGTGCCAGCAGTTCCAATGAAAAACTGTTTTTT
D gene: NA; clone size: NA; J gene: TRBJ2-2; V gene: TRBV7-6; CDR3 protein: CASSLPTPVEKLFF; CDR3 DNA: TGTGCCAGCAGCTTACCTACGCCAGTAGAGAAGCTGTTTTTT
D gene: TRBD2; clone size: NA; J gene: TRBJ2-1; V gene: TRBV6-1; CDR3 protein: CASYHPGLASHEQFF; CDR3 DNA: TGTGCCAGCTACCACCCGGGACTAGCTAGCCATGAGCAGTTCTTC
D gene: NA; clone size: NA; J gene: TRBJ2-5; V gene: TRBV5-4; CDR3 protein: CASSLSLQYQETQYF; CDR3 DNA: TGTGCCAGCAGCTTGTCACTCCAGTACCAAGAGACCCAGTACTTC
D gene: NA; clone size: NA; J gene: TRBJ1-2; V gene: TRBV30; CDR3 protein: CAWTGSSYGYTF; CDR3 DNA: TGTGCCTGGACAGGGTCCAGCTATGGCTACACCTTC
D gene: NA; clone size: NA; J gene: TRBJ1-3; V gene: TRBV30; CDR3 protein: CAWSEEPGNTIYF; CDR3 DNA: TGTGCCTGGAGTGAGGAACCTGGAAACACCATATATTTT
D gene: TRBD2; clone size: NA; J gene: TRBJ2-1; V gene: TRBV4-2; CDR3 protein: CASSQDQLTSGRGYNEQFF; CDR3 DNA: TGTGCCAGCAGCCAAGATCAGTTAACTAGCGGGAGAGGGTACAATGAGCAGTTCTTC
D gene: TRBD1; clone size: NA; J gene: TRBJ2-7; V gene: TRBV4-1; CDR3 protein: CASSQTGTGAYEQYF; CDR3 DNA: TGCGCCAGCAGCCAAACAGGGACAGGGGCCTACGAGCAGTACTTC
D gene: NA; clone size: NA; J gene: TRBJ1-6; V gene: TRBV7-3; CDR3 protein: CASSLSGGKNSPLHF; CDR3 DNA: TGTGCCAGCAGCTTAAGCGGAGGGAAAAATTCACCCCTCCACTTT
D gene: TRBD2; clone size: few; J gene: TRBJ2-7; V gene: TRBV2; CDR3 protein: CASSGTSGRTYEQYF; CDR3 DNA: TGTGCCAGCAGTGGGACTAGCGGGAGGACCTACGAGCAGTACTTC
D gene: NA; clone size: NA; J gene: TRBJ2-7; V gene: TRBV10-3; CDR3 protein: CAISEGGITTYEQYF; CDR3 DNA: TGTGCCATCAGTGAGGGGGGGATAACCACCTACGAGCAGTACTTC
D gene: TRBD1; clone size: NA; J gene: TRBJ1-1; V gene: TRBV5-1; CDR3 protein: CASSQGGRNTEAFF; CDR3 DNA: TGCGCCAGCAGCCAGGGGGGACGGAACACTGAAGCTTTCTTT
D gene: NA; clone size: NA; J gene: TRBJ1-3; V gene: TRBV28; CDR3 protein: CASSLSIQGNTIYF; CDR3 DNA: TGTGCCAGCAGTTTATCAATCCAGGGAAACACCATATATTTT
D gene: NA; clone size: NA; J gene: TRBJ2-1; V gene: TRBV5-1; CDR3 protein: CASSLDLGSYNEQFF; CDR3 DNA: TGCGCCAGCAGCTTGGACTTAGGCTCCTACAATGAGCAGTTCTTC
D gene: NA; clone size: NA; J gene: TRBJ1-4; V gene: TRBV27; CDR3 protein: CASRGGDEKLFF; CDR3 DNA: TGTGCCAGTCGCGGGGGAGATGAAAAACTGTTTTTT
D gene: NA; clone size: NA; J gene: TRBJ1-1; V gene: TRBV2; CDR3 protein: CASKGQPNTEAFF; CDR3 DNA: TGTGCCAGCAAAGGACAGCCTAACACTGAAGCTTTCTTT
D gene: NA; clone size: NA; J gene: TRBJ2-5; V gene: TRBV6-5; CDR3 protein: CATSGVGETQYF; CDR3 DNA: TGTGCCACCTCAGGGGTTGGGGAGACCCAGTACTTC
D gene: NA; clone size: NA; J gene: TRBJ2-7; V gene: TRBV21-1; CDR3 protein: CASSKDFGLRARGRSYEQYF; CDR3 DNA: TGTGCCAGCAGCAAAGATTTTGGGCTACGTGCACGCGGACGGAGCTACGAGCAGTACTTC
D gene: NA; clone size: once; J gene: TRBJ1-2; V gene: TRBV30; CDR3 protein: CAWSNRRANGYTF; CDR3 DNA: TGTGCCTGGAGTAATCGCAGGGCCAATGGCTACACCTTC
D gene: NA; clone size: once; J gene: TRBJ1-2; V gene: TRBV10-1; CDR3 protein: CASSPARVGGGYTF; CDR3 DNA: TGCGCCAGCAGCCCGGCCAGGGTTGGCGGTGGCTACACCTTC
D gene: NA; clone size: NA; J gene: TRBJ2-4; V gene: TRBV30; CDR3 protein: CAWSGRLTTAKNIQYF; CDR3 DNA: TGTGCCTGGAGTGGGCGGTTAACTACAGCCAAAAACATTCAGTACTTC
D gene: NA; clone size: NA; J gene: TRBJ2-1; V gene: TRBV7-9; CDR3 protein: CASSVGYNEQFF; CDR3 DNA: TGTGCCAGCAGTGTTGGATACAATGAGCAGTTCTTC
D gene: NA; clone size: NA; J gene: TRBJ1-5; V gene: TRBV10-2; CDR3 protein: CASSRSNQPQHF; CDR3 DNA: TGCGCCAGCAGTCGAAGCAATCAGCCCCAGCATTTT
D gene: NA; clone size: NA; J gene: TRBJ2-3; V gene: TRBV10-3; CDR3 protein: CAISEGGWSTDTQYF; CDR3 DNA: TGTGCCATCAGCGAGGGAGGCTGGTCCACAGATACGCAGTATTTT
D gene: TRBD1; clone size: NA; J gene: TRBJ2-1; V gene: TRBV2; CDR3 protein: CASRGLFF; CDR3 DNA: TGTGCCAGTAGGGGGCTGTTCTTC
D gene: NA; clone size: NA; J gene: TRBJ2-5; V gene: TRBV6-6; CDR3 protein: CASSPLGSKLQETQYF; CDR3 DNA: TGTGCCAGCAGTCCCTTGGGGTCTAAACTACAAGAGACCCAGTACTTC
D gene: NA; clone size: once; J gene: TRBJ2-7; V gene: TRBV4-1; CDR3 protein: CASSLSTDYEQYF; CDR3 DNA: TGCGCCAGCAGCCTATCGACAGACTACGAGCAGTACTTC
D gene: NA; clone size: few; J gene: TRBJ2-7; V gene: TRBV19; CDR3 protein: CASSTTRQFSYEQYF; CDR3 DNA: TGTGCCAGTAGTACTACTCGACAGTTCTCCTACGAGCAGTACTTC
D gene: NA; clone size: once; J gene: TRBJ2-1; V gene: TRBV19; CDR3 protein: CASTAGTLLYNEQFF; CDR3 DNA: TGTGCCAGTACGGCCGGGACCCTTCTCTACAATGAGCAGTTCTTC
D gene: TRBD2; clone size: NA; J gene: TRBJ2-7; V gene: TRBV7-9; CDR3 protein: CASSRRGTSGPYEQYF; CDR3 DNA: TGTGCCAGCAGCCGACGAGGGACTAGCGGACCCTACGAGCAGTACTTC
D gene: TRBD2; clone size: NA; J gene: TRBJ2-7; V gene: TRBV5-1; CDR3 protein: CASSLVRTSGRAYEQYF; CDR3 DNA: TGCGCCAGCAGCTTAGTCCGGACTAGCGGGAGGGCCTACGAGCAGTACTTC
D gene: TRBD1; clone size: few; J gene: TRBJ1-5; V gene: TRBV28; CDR3 protein: CASTSVRDRGRNQPQHF; CDR3 DNA: TGTGCCAGCACCTCTGTCCGGGACAGGGGACGCAATCAGCCCCAGCATTTT
D gene: NA; clone size: NA; J gene: TRBJ2-5; V gene: TRBV11-3; CDR3 protein: CASSSGVQETQYF; CDR3 DNA: TGTGCCAGCAGCTCAGGGGTCCAAGAGACCCAGTACTTC
D gene: NA; clone size: NA; J gene: TRBJ2-7; V gene: TRBV5-8; CDR3 protein: CASSWTGEQYF; CDR3 DNA: TGTGCCAGCAGCTGGACGGGCGAGCAGTACTTC